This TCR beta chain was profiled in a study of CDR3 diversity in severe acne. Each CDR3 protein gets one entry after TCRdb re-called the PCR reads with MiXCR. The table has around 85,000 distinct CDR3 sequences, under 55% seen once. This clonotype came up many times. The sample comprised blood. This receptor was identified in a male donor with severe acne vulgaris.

The CDR3 region has the DNA TGTGCCAGCAGCTCGGAAGCGGGAGGCGCCGGGGAGCTGTTTTTT. Its translation: CASSSEAGGAGELFF. This chain connects TRBV7-3 to TRBJ2-2; 9 bases line up with TRBD2. CDR1 and CDR2 (germline): SGHTA, FQGTGA. The CDR3 length is 15 residues. Trimming at V came to 4 bases and at J to 6 bases, leaving 6 bases not matched to a gene. Together with reference TRBV7-3 and TRBJ2-2, the CDR3 gives the full variable domain: GAGVSQTPSNKVTEKGKYVELRCDPISGHTALYWYRQSLGQGPEFLIYFQGTGAADDSGLPNDRFFAVRPEGSVSTLKIQRTERGDSAVYLCASSSEAGGAGELFFGEGSRLTVL.